What follows describes a single TCR beta chain. Its target is not known. These data come from a study of T cell responses to AZD1222 COVID-19 vaccine. The method was immunoSEQ multiplex PCR; TCRdb's version includes in-frame clones alone and lacks a portion of them. The data hold 100,000 to 150,000 clones, with over 75% observed a single time. Study conclusions and caveats: Reportedly, close to half of spike-specific TCRs are directed against unmutated variant regions. Clonal diversity may have been underestimated, and the donors were mostly white British, with more females than males. Compared with day 0, the breadth and depth of the Spike-specific TCR repertoire rose significantly after two doses of AZD1222.

This clonotype was obtained from an adult in good health. Specimen: peripheral blood, collected on day 0 of AZD1222 vaccination.

The CDR3 sequence: CASLNAGAGELFF. As DNA, the CDR3 is TGTGCCAGCCTCAATGCGGGGGCCGGGGAGCTGTTTTTT. J is TRBJ2-2 and V is TRBV12-3 or TRBV12-4, with 7 nucleotides matching TRBD2. The junction had 6 bases not matched to a gene; V was cut back by 8 bases and J by 6 bases. This CDR3 has 13 amino acids.